This T cell receptor beta chain was identified in a study of monozygotic twins with inflammatory bowel disease. This CDR3 region has 13 residues. CDR1 and CDR2 (germline): SGHVS, FNYEAQ. TCRdb re-called the 5' RACE reads, yielding one record per CDR3 amino acid sequence without DNA. Its table lists some 200,000 distinct CDR3 sequences. This rearrangement joins TRBV7-6 to TRBJ2-3; TCRdb reports TRBD2, a call that lacks DNA to check it against. Sample: blood. This receptor was taken from a human donor with ulcerative colitis or Crohn's disease, or a healthy co-twin of an affected twin (not recorded which). Here the CDR3 reads CASSLEGTDTQYF.